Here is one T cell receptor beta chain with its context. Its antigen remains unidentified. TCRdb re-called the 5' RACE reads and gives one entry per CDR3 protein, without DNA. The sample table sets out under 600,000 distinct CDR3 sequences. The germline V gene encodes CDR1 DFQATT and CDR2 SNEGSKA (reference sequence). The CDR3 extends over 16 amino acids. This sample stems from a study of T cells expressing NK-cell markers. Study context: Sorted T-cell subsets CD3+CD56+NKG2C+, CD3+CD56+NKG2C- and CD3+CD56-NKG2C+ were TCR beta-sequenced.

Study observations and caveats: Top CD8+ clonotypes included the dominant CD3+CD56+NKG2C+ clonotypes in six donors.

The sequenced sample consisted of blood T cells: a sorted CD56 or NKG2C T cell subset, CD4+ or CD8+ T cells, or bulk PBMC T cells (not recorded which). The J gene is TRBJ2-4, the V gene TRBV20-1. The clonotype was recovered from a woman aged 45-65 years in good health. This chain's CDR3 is CSARDQASVDKNIQYF.